This T cell receptor beta chain was recorded in a study of naive and memory T cell subsets. Notes on the study in general: Clonotypes here are unpaired alpha or beta chain sequences. In naive cells, over 85% of TCR sequences were seen only once.

Regarding this clonotype: What it binds is unknown.

Two oligonucleotides, mixed equimolar, formed the beta constant-region primer covering TRBC1 and TRBC2. TCRdb itself ran the UMI-ligation and nested PCR reads through MiXCR, one entry per CDR3 protein. Of under 100,000 distinct CDR3 sequences in the sample, 7% were seen once. The germline V gene has CDR1 SGDLS and CDR2 YYNGEE. V was trimmed by 2 bases and J by 3 bases, leaving 17 bases between them. This CDR3 has 16 amino acids. The rearrangement joins TRBV9 to TRBJ1-1; the D gene is possibly TRBD1 (6 bases). The sequence derives from a human donor in good health. The sequencing sample was made of central memory CD4+ T cells from blood. The DNA for the CDR3 is TGTGCCAGCAGCGTGGGTCTTGGTGAGGGGGACACTGAAGCTTTCTTT. Its protein product is CASSVGLGEGDTEAFF.